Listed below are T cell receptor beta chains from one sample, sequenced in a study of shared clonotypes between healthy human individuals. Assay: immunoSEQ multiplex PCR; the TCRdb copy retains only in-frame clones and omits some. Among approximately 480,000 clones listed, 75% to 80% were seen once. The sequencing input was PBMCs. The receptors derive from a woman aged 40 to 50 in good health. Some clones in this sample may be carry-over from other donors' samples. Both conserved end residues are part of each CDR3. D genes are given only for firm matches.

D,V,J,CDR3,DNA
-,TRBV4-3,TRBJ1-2,CASSLPGTPTPLIF,TGCGCCAGCAGCTTACCCGGGACGCCGACTCCACTCATCTTC
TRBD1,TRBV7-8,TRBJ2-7,CASSWGQRYEQYF,TGTGCCAGCAGCTGGGGACAGCGCTACGAGCAGTACTTC
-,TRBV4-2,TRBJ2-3,CASSQDSTDTQYF,TGTGCCAGCAGCCAAGACTCCACAGATACGCAGTATTTT
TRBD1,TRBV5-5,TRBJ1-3,CASSLQGVGNTIYF,TGTGCCAGCAGCTTGCAGGGGGTCGGAAACACCATATATTTT
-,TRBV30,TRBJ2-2,CARDRGLRSTGELFF,TGTGCCCGGGATAGGGGATTGCGAAGCACCGGGGAGCTGTTTTTT
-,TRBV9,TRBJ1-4,CASSAGPNAVEKLFF,TGTGCCAGCAGCGCAGGACCCAACGCGGTGGAAAAACTGTTTTTT
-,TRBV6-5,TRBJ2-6,CASSYLFSGANVLTF,TGTGCCAGCAGTTACCTCTTCTCTGGGGCCAACGTCCTGACTTTC
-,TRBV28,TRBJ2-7,CASTEPVRPYEQYF,TGTGCCAGCACCGAACCCGTTCGGCCCTACGAGCAGTACTTC
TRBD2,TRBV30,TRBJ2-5,CAWKTSGSVHREQYF,TGTGCCTGGAAGACTAGCGGGAGTGTTCATCGGGAGCAGTACTTC
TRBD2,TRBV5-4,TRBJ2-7,CASSLGTSGGYEQYF,TGTGCCAGCAGCCTGGGGACTAGCGGGGGCTACGAGCAGTACTTC